This T cell receptor (beta chain) is drawn from a study of blood T cell repertoires in COVID-19. Across the study: The origin of the acute and convalescent COVID-19 samples was the United States, Italy and Spain. Sources were T cells, B-cell-depleted T cells, or PBMCs; the material itself was cDNA or gDNA.

Under the authors' procedure: The authors estimated nucleated cell counts from reference gene primer amplification. Here immunoSEQ multiplex PCR was the method, and the copy in TCRdb shows in-frame clones only, minus some. The DNA gave D and trimming, while V, J and clone size come from that table. The sample carries more than 200,000 clones, about 80% recorded once. From germline, CDR1 is MNHEY and CDR2 SVGEGT. V shed 2 bases and J 7 bases; nucleotides not matched to a gene: 6. CDR3 size: 15 residues. This clone came up a few times. The sequenced material came from peripheral blood. The sequence was collected from a man aged 50 to 60 with active or convalescent COVID-19. The chain is built from TRBV6-2 or TRBV6-3 and TRBJ2-1; 9 nucleotides match TRBD2. The CDR3 here is CASSYLRGGGNEQFF. The CDR3, as DNA: TGTGCCAGCAGTTACCTGCGGGGGGGTGGGAATGAGCAGTTCTTC.